Reported below is one T cell receptor (beta chain). Its antigen is unknown. The data were taken from a study of cytomegalovirus exposure and HLA in healthy donors. Regarding the study as a whole: There were a few CMV-associated chains whose specificity for CMV antigens was confirmed in vitro.

A multiplex PCR was run with 60 Vbeta primers and 13 Jbeta primers. Some clones are missing from TCRdb's copy, which holds only in-frame ones; the method was immunoSEQ multiplex PCR. This repertoire shows approximately 110,000 clones, around 77% found once; its top ten account for approximately 5%. CDR1 is SGHDN and CDR2 is FVKESK in the germline V gene. CDR3 length: 14 amino acids. With V trimmed by 2 bases and J by 15 bases, 10 bases remained unmatched. This sequence was found in a woman between 25 and 40 years old in good health and CMV-seropositive. The rearrangement links TRBV14 to TRBJ1-4, with 9 nucleotides matching TRBD1. Sequencing was carried out using PBMCs. Written as DNA, the CDR3 is TGTGCCAGCAGCCAAACCCCGGGGGACAGGGTCGTGTTTTTT. As protein: CASSQTPGDRVVFF.